This T cell receptor (beta chain) was profiled in a study of T-cell reconstitution after alpha-beta-depleted transplantation in children. Regarding the study as a whole: Reported findings indicate that, about two months after transplant, alpha-beta T cells came from several hundred expanded clones, which were derived from non-depleted graft cells.

From germline, CDR1 is MNHEY and CDR2 SMNVEV (reference sequence). The J segment lost 3 bases and the V segment lost 3 bases, leaving 10 bases of the junction unmatched. CDR3 length: 16 amino acids. As it was prepared, the TCRbeta library received unique molecular identifiers. TCRdb redid the calling of the PCR reads with MiXCR, one entry per CDR3 protein. Among fewer than 1 million distinct CDR3 sequences listed, roughly 15% were seen once. The table lists this clonotype with many counts. Its antigen is undetermined. This chain joins TRBV27 and TRBJ2-7; 8 bases line up with TRBD2. The material sequenced was PBMCs, mostly from graft donor cells, taken 360 days after TCRalphabeta/CD19-depleted stem cell transplant. The TCR sequence derives from a male patient younger than 18 who had a stem cell transplant for acute lymphoblastic leukemia, so the T cells may come from the graft donor. Here the CDR3 reads CASSLSGTSSHYEQYF. In DNA, the CDR3 is TGTGCCAGCAGTTTGTCCGGGACTAGTTCGCACTACGAGCAGTACTTC.